The clone carrying this TCR beta chain was detected only once. Germline-derived CDR1 and CDR2 are SGHNT and YENEEA. V lost 2 bases, J lost 5 bases, and 7 bases lay in between. The CDR3 extends over 13 amino acids. This entry is derived from a study of blood T cell repertoires in COVID-19. Study in general: Sources were T cells, B-cell-depleted T cells, or PBMCs; the material itself was cDNA or gDNA.

Per the original data handling: Nucleated cell number was recorded as an estimate derived from reference gene primer amplification. Assay used: immunoSEQ multiplex PCR; TCRdb lists only in-frame clones, some missing. V, J and clone size are taken as reported in that table, and D and trimming were inferred from the DNA itself. The data contain about 180,000 clones, around 86% of them singletons. The J gene is TRBJ1-5, the V gene TRBV11-3, with D tentatively TRBD1 (6 bases). This clonotype originated in a woman in her twenties or thirties with active or convalescent COVID-19. Source material: peripheral blood. Here the CDR3 reads CASSLWTDQPQHF. The CDR3 region has the DNA TGTGCCAGCAGCTTATGGACAGATCAGCCCCAGCATTTT.